This T cell receptor beta chain is from a study of technical replicates of blood from several donors. The protocol was immunoSEQ multiplex PCR, while the TCRdb copy is restricted to in-frame clones and leaves out a portion. The sample has 80,000 or so clones, 94% seen once. The CDR3 has 14 amino acids. The J segment lost 4 bases and the V segment lost 2 bases, leaving 2 bases of the junction unmatched. Germline V gene sequence: CDR1 MNHEY, CDR2 SVGAGI. This receptor was obtained from a human donor in good health. The V call is TRBV6-5, the J call TRBJ1-2; 9 bases line up with TRBD1. The sequencing sample was made of T cells isolated from PBMCs. The CDR3 is CASSYGQGSYGYTF. In DNA, the CDR3 is TGTGCCAGCAGTTACGGACAGGGGAGCTATGGCTACACCTTC.